One and the same sample provided the 15 T cell receptor beta chains below, sequenced in a study of TIL therapy for anti-PD-1-resistant metastatic lung cancer. The immunoSEQ assay was v3. The table came from immunoSEQ multiplex PCR; TCRdb's copy has only in-frame clones and leaves some out. The data contain 95,000 or so clones, just over 65% of them singletons. Time point here: pre-treatment sample, taken before nivolumab and TIL therapy. Tumor tissue came from excised metastases, mostly pleural nodules or supraclavicular lymph nodes. The sequences come from tumor tissue, collected at baseline. The receptors here all came from a person aged 25 to 79 with non-small cell lung cancer.

The chain uses TRBV28 and TRBJ1-3; D gene uncertain. V was shortened by 3 bases and J by 1 base, with 10 bases between the two germline ends. The CDR3 extends over 15 amino acids. Germline V CDR1 and CDR2: MDHEN, SYDVKM. The CDR3 here is CASSFTGFSGNTIYF. The CDR3 DNA reads as TGTGCCAGCAGTTTTACGGGTTTTTCTGGAAACACCATATATTTT.

This clone was picked up a small number of times. The chain is built from TRBV28 and TRBJ2-1; D possibly corresponds to TRBD2 (6 bases). Trimming stripped 4 bases from V and 8 bases from J, with 18 bases between. Germline V gene data show CDR1 as MDHEN and CDR2 as SYDVKM. There are 15 residues in the CDR3. The DNA for the CDR3 is TGTGCCAGCAGTTCAGGGACTGTCAACGTGCATGAGCAGTTCTTC. Its translation: CASSSGTVNVHEQFF.

This clone occurred once. The V gene is TRBV6-1, the J gene TRBJ2-3; 7 nucleotides line up with TRBD2. The J segment lost 3 bases and the V segment lost 4 bases, leaving 10 bases of the junction unmatched. The CDR3 has 16 amino acids. The germline V gene has CDR1 MNHNS and CDR2 SASEGT. The CDR3 DNA follows: TGTGCCAGCAGTGTTAATCGTGGGGGGGGTACAGATACGCAGTATTTT. Translating it yields CASSVNRGGGTDTQYF.

This sequence joins TRBV7-2 and TRBJ2-3, with 10 bases lining up with TRBD2. There are 15 residues in the CDR3. Germline V gives CDR1 SGHTA, CDR2 FQGNSA. Germline trimming cut 5 bases from V and 5 bases from J; bases unmatched to any gene: 7. CDR3 residues: CASSRVRTSGDTQYF. The CDR3 coding sequence is TGTGCCAGCAGCAGAGTCCGGACTAGCGGAGATACGCAGTATTTT.

This clone occurred a few times. As DNA, the CDR3 is TGTGCCAGCACCCCGGGGCAAATAGGGACCCAGTACTTC. Protein sequence: CASTPGQIGTQYF. The J gene is TRBJ2-5, the V gene TRBV6-2 or TRBV6-3, with D perhaps assigned TRBD1 or TRBD2 (5 bases each). Per germline, CDR1 MNHEY and CDR2 SVGEGT. This CDR3 is 13 amino acids long. With 7 bases removed from V and 7 bases from J, the gap between germline ends came to 16 bases.

The CDR3 sequence: CASSKLTSGAYNEQFF. The CDR3 nucleotides are TGTGCCAGCAGTAAGCTGACTAGCGGGGCCTACAATGAGCAGTTCTTC. The chain recombines TRBV27 with TRBJ2-1; 11 bases line up with TRBD2. The CDR3 is 16 amino acids. V was pared by 5 bases and J by 2 bases, with 5 bases of the junction left unmatched. The germline V gene has CDR1 MNHEY and CDR2 SMNVEV (reference sequence).

This clone was detected only a few times. Here the CDR3 DNA reads TGTGCCAGCAGCGCAGGGTTGAACACTGAAGCTTTCTTT. Its translation: CASSAGLNTEAFF. The genes are TRBV9 and TRBJ1-1; tentatively, D is TRBD1 (5 bases). This CDR3 has 13 residues. V lost 3 bases and J 0 bases, leaving 6 bases between the germline ends. Per germline, CDR1 SGDLS and CDR2 YYNGEE. The variable domain in full, with the rest retrieved from reference TRBV9 and TRBJ1-1, is DSGVTQTPKHLITATGQRVTLRCSPRSGDLSVYWYQQSLDQGLQFLIQYYNGEERAKGNILERFSAQQFPDLHSELNLSSLELGDSALYFCASSAGLNTEAFFGQGTRLTVV.

This clone was recorded many times. The genes are TRBV3-1 (or the pseudogene TRBV3-2) and TRBJ1-6; D perhaps matches TRBD1 (5 bases). This CDR3 contains 11 residues. The ends were cut back, 5 bases at V and 14 bases at J, with 10 bases in the middle. Germline CDR1 and CDR2: LGHDT and YNNKEL (reference sequence). CDR3 nucleotides: TGTGCCAGCAGCAGCGGGGGGGCCCTCCACTTT. This encodes CASSSGGALHF.

This clone was recorded a few times. This sequence joins TRBV7-2 and TRBJ1-2; 10 nucleotides line up with TRBD1. V was clipped by 5 bases and J by 3 bases; unmatched bases: 6. Germline V lookup: CDR1 SGHTA, CDR2 FQGNSA. CDR3 length: 15 amino acids. The CDR3 protein is CASSPPGQGHYGYTF. The DNA of the CDR3 is TGTGCCAGCAGCCCTCCGGGACAGGGGCACTATGGCTACACCTTC.

CDR3 amino acids: CASSLAGGNEQFF. The CDR3 DNA reads TGTGCCAGCAGCCTAGCGGGAGGGAATGAGCAGTTCTTC. The rearrangement uses TRBV11-3 and TRBJ2-1, with 12 bases fitting TRBD2. The V gene end was trimmed by 5 bases and the J gene end by 7 bases; junction bases not matched to a gene: 0. The germline V gene has CDR1 SGHNT and CDR2 YENEEA. This CDR3 is built from 13 residues. The full variable domain, completed using reference TRBV11-3 and TRBJ2-1, is EAGVVQSPRYKIIEKKQPVAFWCNPISGHNTLYWYLQNLGQGPELLIRYENEEAVDDSQLPKDRFSAERLKGVDSTLKIQPAELGDSAVYLCASSLAGGNEQFFGPGTRLTVL.

This clone has a handful of counts. The rearrangement uses TRBV5-1 and TRBJ2-1; D is tentatively TRBD1 or TRBD2 (6 bases each). V was clipped by 2 bases and J by 8 bases, with 14 bases between them. The CDR3 length is 14 residues. CDR1 and CDR2 from the germline V gene are SGHRS and YFSETQ. The CDR3 coding sequence is TGCGCCAGCAGCTTCCGGGACGGGGGCGATGAGCAGTTCTTC. Translating it yields CASSFRDGGDEQFF.

The chain couples TRBV6-2 or TRBV6-3 to TRBJ1-5; D is ambiguous. The germline gives CDR1 MNHEY, CDR2 SVGEGT. The CDR3 runs 17 residues. V dropped 4 bases and J dropped 0 bases, with 16 bases sitting between them. This CDR3 reads CASSSRTGTYSNQPQHF. DNA for the CDR3: TGTGCCAGCAGTTCCCGGACGGGAACCTATAGCAATCAGCCCCAGCATTTT.

The V gene is TRBV27, the J gene TRBJ1-3, with no clear D. The CDR3 runs 16 residues. Germline V lookup: CDR1 MNHEY, CDR2 SMNVEV (reference sequence). Trimming shortened V by 5 bases and J by 1 base, and 15 bases separated the two germline ends. The CDR3 DNA follows: TGTGCCAGCAGTCTCACGGGAACTCTGTCTGGAAACACCATATATTTT. Translated, it gives CASSLTGTLSGNTIYF.

The chain joins TRBV5-6 to TRBJ1-6, with D hard to call. The germline CDR1 and CDR2 sequences are SGHDT and YYEEEE. The CDR3 runs to 15 residues. Trimming shortened V by 1 base and J by 0 bases, and 5 bases separated the two germline ends. CDR3 region: CASSLFGSYNSPLHF. The CDR3, as DNA: TGTGCCAGCAGCTTGTTCGGCTCCTATAATTCACCCCTCCACTTT.

This clone was detected ten times or more. The rearrangement links TRBV19 to TRBJ2-7; no clear D gene. There are 15 residues in the CDR3. Trimming took 7 bases from V and 0 from J, leaving 16 bases between them. Per the germline V gene, CDR1 is LNHDA and CDR2 is SQIVND (reference sequence). The chain's CDR3 is CASKKSSHLSYEQYF. CDR3 nucleotides: TGTGCCAGTAAGAAGTCTAGTCATCTCTCCTACGAGCAGTACTTC.